A single sample is the source of the 9 T cell receptor beta chains below, sequenced in a study of early T cells in non-severe SARS-CoV-2 infection. TCRdb re-called the 5' RACE reads with MiXCR, one entry per CDR3 protein. This table has 60,000 to 75,000 distinct CDR3 sequences, more than 8.5% appearing once. This material consisted of whole blood, taken at baseline. The receptors shown here come from an adult who was a healthcare worker with PCR-confirmed SARS-CoV-2 infection or an uninfected control (not recorded which).

This clonotype was observed a handful of times. The genes are TRBV7-2 and TRBJ2-3, with TRBD2 as a possible D gene (5 bases). Trimming took 11 bases from V and 1 from J, leaving 7 bases between them. Germline CDR1 reads SGHTA; CDR2 reads FQGNSA. This CDR3 contains 11 residues. Here the CDR3 reads CASEGTDTQYF. For the CDR3, the DNA is TGTGCCTCGGAGGGCACAGATACGCAGTATTTT.

The V gene is TRBV28, the J gene TRBJ2-7; D perhaps matches TRBD2 (6 bases). Per germline, CDR1 MDHEN and CDR2 SYDVKM. The V gene lost 5 bases and the J gene lost 10 bases, with 12 bases spanning the gap. The CDR3 has 11 amino acids. CDR3 DNA sequence: TGTGCCAGCAGTCATGGAGGGTTCCAGTACTTC. This sequence encodes CASSHGGFQYF.

This chain joins TRBV29-1 and TRBJ2-2; no definite D call. V lost 7 bases and J lost 3, with 3 bases in between. The CDR3 runs 10 residues. Germline CDR1 is SQVTM and CDR2 is ANQGSEA. CDR3 in amino acids: CSAYTGELFF. DNA for the CDR3: TGCAGCGCATACACCGGGGAGCTGTTTTTT.

There are a few counts of this clonotype. The chain carries TRBV28 and TRBJ2-7; no clear D gene. Between the trimmed V and J ends, which lost 3 bases and 5 bases, there was a span of 8 bases. CDR3 length equals 12 residues. Germline CDR1 and CDR2: MDHEN and SYDVKM. CDR3 in amino acids: CASSFGFHEQYF. The CDR3, as DNA: TGTGCCAGCAGTTTCGGATTCCACGAGCAGTACTTC.

This clonotype was counted at least ten times. V gene TRBV12-3 or TRBV12-4 combines with J gene TRBJ1-4, with D perhaps TRBD1 (5 bases). The CDR3 contains 14 residues. The V end was cut by 5 bases, the J end by 7 bases, with 14 bases between. The CDR3: CASSGTDGGEKLFF. In DNA, the CDR3 is TGTGCCAGCAGTGGGACGGACGGGGGTGAAAAACTGTTTTTT.

This clonotype was picked up many times. The J gene is TRBJ2-1, the V gene TRBV28, with D tentatively TRBD2 (7 bases). The V end lost 2 bases, the J end lost 9 bases, and 11 bases lay between the germline ends. The CDR3 runs to 13 residues. Germline-derived CDR1 and CDR2 are MDHEN and SYDVKM. For the CDR3, the DNA is TGTGCCAGCAGTTTAAAGAGGGGGGGTGAGCAGTTCTTC. Translated: CASSLKRGGEQFF.

The gene calls are TRBV7-9 and TRBJ2-7; D perhaps matches TRBD1 (6 bases). Germline-derived CDR1 and CDR2 are SEHNR and FQNEAQ (reference sequence). This CDR3 comprises 12 residues. V dropped 10 bases and J dropped 5 bases, with 15 bases sitting between them. CDR3 sequence (DNA): TGTGCCACCCAGGACAGTGGCAACGAGCAGTACTTC. This sequence encodes CATQDSGNEQYF.

This clonotype was counted a few times. The V call is TRBV30, the J call TRBJ2-5, with D perhaps matching TRBD1 or TRBD2 (5 bases each). V shed 0 bases and J shed 7 bases, with 15 bases lying between them. This CDR3 is 14 amino acids long. Germline values: CDR1 GTSNPN, CDR2 SVGIG (reference sequence). CDR3 loop: CAWSVLDGGVTQYF. Written as DNA, the CDR3 is TGTGCCTGGAGTGTCTTAGATGGGGGAGTGACCCAGTACTTC.

This clonotype was picked up a small number of times. The V call is TRBV21-1, the J call TRBJ2-7; the D call TRBD1 from the table was never checked on the DNA. TRBV21-1 is a pseudogene segment. The CDR3 has 15 residues. The CDR3: CASSKATDRLYEQYF. CDR3 nucleotide sequence: TGTGCCAGCAGCAAAGCAACGGACAGGCTCTACGAGCAGTACTTC.